Listed below are T cell receptor beta chains from one sample, sequenced in a study of blood T cell repertoires in COVID-19. Profiled with immunoSEQ multiplex PCR; TCRdb holds only in-frame clones, not every one. The data show around 210,000 clones, 70% to 90% seen once. The sample consisted of peripheral blood. The origin of the receptors is a woman in her 70s with acute or convalescent COVID-19. Each CDR3 is given with its conserved first and last residue. The order of the fields is J gene, clone size, CDR3 length, D gene, V gene, CDR3 DNA, CDR3 protein. The D gene is left open where the match is weak. Clone size is stated in some rows and not others, as once, few, many or a class when expanded.

J: TRBJ1-6
size: once
length: 11
D: .
V: TRBV2
DNA: TGTGCCAGCAGTGTACAATCACCCCTCCACTTT
CDR3: CASSVQSPLHF

J: TRBJ1-3
size: .
length: 16
D: TRBD1
V: TRBV6-1
DNA: TGTGCCAGCAGTGAAGCAAAAGACAGGGGCGGAAACACCATATATTTT
CDR3: CASSEAKDRGGNTIYF

J: TRBJ1-2
size: few
length: 12
D: TRBD1
V: TRBV28
DNA: TGTGCCAGCAGTTTATCGACAGGGCTTTTCACCTTC
CDR3: CASSLSTGLFTF

J: TRBJ2-3
size: .
length: 16
D: .
V: TRBV27
DNA: TGTGCCAGCAGCCAACTAGGAATCCGCACAACAGATACGCAGTATTTT
CDR3: CASSQLGIRTTDTQYF

J: TRBJ2-2
size: once
length: 16
D: .
V: TRBV7-3
DNA: TGTGCCAGCAGCTTGGTCGGGACAAGGAACACCGGGGAGCTGTTTTTT
CDR3: CASSLVGTRNTGELFF

J: TRBJ1-5
size: .
length: 18
D: TRBD1
V: TRBV28
DNA: TGTGCCAGCAGTTCAAATTCCGGGACAGGGGCCTTCAATCAGCCCCAGCATTTT
CDR3: CASSSNSGTGAFNQPQHF

J: TRBJ1-1
size: once
length: 15
D: .
V: TRBV18
DNA: TGTGCCAGCTCACCCCTGGACATTTCGGACACTGAAGCTTTCTTT
CDR3: CASSPLDISDTEAFF

J: TRBJ1-3
size: once
length: 15
D: .
V: TRBV6-5
DNA: TGTGCCAGCAGTTACTCGGTAAACCTAGGAAACACCATATATTTT
CDR3: CASSYSVNLGNTIYF

J: TRBJ2-7
size: .
length: 13
D: .
V: TRBV5-6
DNA: TGTGCCAGCAGCTTTCAAACATCCTACGAGCAGTACTTC
CDR3: CASSFQTSYEQYF

J: TRBJ1-2
size: .
length: 13
D: .
V: TRBV13
DNA: TGTGCCAGCAGCTTAATAGATAACAGTGGCTACACCTTC
CDR3: CASSLIDNSGYTF

J: TRBJ2-1
size: .
length: 13
D: TRBD2
V: TRBV19
DNA: TGTGCCAGTAGTATAGTAGCGGGAAGCGAGCAGTTCTTC
CDR3: CASSIVAGSEQFF

J: TRBJ2-1
size: .
length: 16
D: TRBD2
V: TRBV4-2
DNA: TGTGCCAGCAGCCAGGAGACTAGCGGGGTTCACAATGAGCAGTTCTTC
CDR3: CASSQETSGVHNEQFF

J: TRBJ2-2
size: .
length: 15
D: .
V: TRBV5-1
DNA: TGCGCCAGCAGCTTGGGGCAGGGAATAGTCGGGGAGCTGTTTTTT
CDR3: CASSLGQGIVGELFF

J: TRBJ1-2
size: .
length: 16
D: .
V: TRBV5-1
DNA: TGCGCCAGCAGCGGGGGCTCTTTCTTGGGGACCTATGGCTACACCTTC
CDR3: CASSGGSFLGTYGYTF

J: TRBJ1-1
size: .
length: 13
D: .
V: TRBV6-1
DNA: TGTGCCAGCAGTGAAGGCCCCGGGGGGGAAGCTTTCTTT
CDR3: CASSEGPGGEAFF

J: TRBJ1-4
size: .
length: 14
D: .
V: TRBV23-1
DNA: TGCGCTGGCGCTTCTGGGGAGAGAAATGAAAAACTGTTTTTT
CDR3: CAGASGERNEKLFF

J: TRBJ1-2
size: once
length: 13
D: .
V: TRBV4-3
DNA: TGCGCCAGCAGCCAAGAGGGGGCCTATGGCTACACCTTC
CDR3: CASSQEGAYGYTF

J: TRBJ2-7
size: once
length: 16
D: .
V: TRBV6-5
DNA: TGTGCCAGCAGTTCCCCCCTGGGACTTACCTCCTACGAGCAGTACTTC
CDR3: CASSSPLGLTSYEQYF

J: TRBJ2-5
size: .
length: 15
D: TRBD1
V: TRBV25-1
DNA: TGTGCCAGCAGGCTCGGACAGGGATACCAAGAGACCCAGTACTTC
CDR3: CASRLGQGYQETQYF

J: TRBJ2-7
size: .
length: 15
D: TRBD1
V: TRBV7-9
DNA: TGTGCCAGCAGCTTAGAACGTGACAGGGCCTACGAGCAGTACTTC
CDR3: CASSLERDRAYEQYF

J: TRBJ1-1
size: once
length: 14
D: TRBD1
V: TRBV7-8
DNA: TGTGCCAGCAGCTCTACAGGGGGGGGCACTGAAGCTTTCTTT
CDR3: CASSSTGGGTEAFF

J: TRBJ2-2
size: .
length: 12
D: .
V: TRBV11-2
DNA: TGTGCCAGCAGCTTAAAGCGGCTGGAGCTGTTTTTT
CDR3: CASSLKRLELFF